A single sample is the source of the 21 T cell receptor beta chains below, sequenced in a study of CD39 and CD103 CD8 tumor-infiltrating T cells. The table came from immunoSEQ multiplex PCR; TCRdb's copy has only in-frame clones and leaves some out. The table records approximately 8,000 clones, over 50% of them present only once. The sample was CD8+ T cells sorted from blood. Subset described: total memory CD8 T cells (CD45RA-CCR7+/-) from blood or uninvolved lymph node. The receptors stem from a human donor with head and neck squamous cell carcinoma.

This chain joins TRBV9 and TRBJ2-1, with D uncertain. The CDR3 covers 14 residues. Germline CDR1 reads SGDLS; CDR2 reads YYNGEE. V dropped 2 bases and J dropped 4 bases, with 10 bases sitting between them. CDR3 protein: CASSVHGGYNEQFF. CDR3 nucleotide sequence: TGTGCCAGCAGCGTGCATGGTGGTTACAATGAGCAGTTCTTC.

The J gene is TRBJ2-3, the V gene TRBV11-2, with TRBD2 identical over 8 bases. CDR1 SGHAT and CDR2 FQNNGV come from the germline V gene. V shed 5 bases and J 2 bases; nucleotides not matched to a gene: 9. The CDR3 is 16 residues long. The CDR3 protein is CASSKRTSSITDTQYF. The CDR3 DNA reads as TGTGCCAGCAGCAAAAGGACTAGCTCTATCACAGATACGCAGTATTTT.

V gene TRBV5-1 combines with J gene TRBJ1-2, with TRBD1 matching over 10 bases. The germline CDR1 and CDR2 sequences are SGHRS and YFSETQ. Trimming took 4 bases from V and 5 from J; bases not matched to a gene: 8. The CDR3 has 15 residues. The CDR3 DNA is TGCGCCAGCAGCCCGTCGACAGGGGGCTCTTATGGCTACACCTTC. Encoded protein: CASSPSTGGSYGYTF.

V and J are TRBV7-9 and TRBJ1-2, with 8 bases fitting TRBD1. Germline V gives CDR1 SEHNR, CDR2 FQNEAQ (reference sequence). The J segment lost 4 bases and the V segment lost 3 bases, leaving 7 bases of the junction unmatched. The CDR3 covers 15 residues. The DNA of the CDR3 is TGTGCCAGCAGCTTCCTCGGACAGGGACTCTATGGCTACACCTTC. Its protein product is CASSFLGQGLYGYTF.

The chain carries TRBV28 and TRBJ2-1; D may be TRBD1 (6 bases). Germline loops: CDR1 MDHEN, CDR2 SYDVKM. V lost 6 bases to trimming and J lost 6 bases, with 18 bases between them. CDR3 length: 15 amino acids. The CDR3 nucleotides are TGTGCCAGCAGCCCGGGACAATTTCTGGCCAATGAGCAGTTCTTC. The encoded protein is CASSPGQFLANEQFF.

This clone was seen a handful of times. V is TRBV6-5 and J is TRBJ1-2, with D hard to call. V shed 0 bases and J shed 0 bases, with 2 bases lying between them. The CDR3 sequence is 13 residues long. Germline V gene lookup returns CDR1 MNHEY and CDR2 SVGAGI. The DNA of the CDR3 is TGTGCCAGCAGTTACTCCGCTAACTATGGCTACACCTTC. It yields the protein CASSYSANYGYTF.

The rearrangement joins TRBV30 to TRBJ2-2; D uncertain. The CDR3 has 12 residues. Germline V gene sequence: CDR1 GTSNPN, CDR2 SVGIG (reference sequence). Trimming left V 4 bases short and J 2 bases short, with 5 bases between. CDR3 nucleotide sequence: TGTGCCTGGACGGAAAACACCGGGGAGCTGTTTTTT. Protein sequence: CAWTENTGELFF.

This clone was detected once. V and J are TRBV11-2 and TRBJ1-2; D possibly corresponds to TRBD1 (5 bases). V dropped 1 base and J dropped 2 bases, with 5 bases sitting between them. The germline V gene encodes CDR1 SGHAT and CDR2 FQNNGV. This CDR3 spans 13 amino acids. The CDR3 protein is CASSLGGNYGYTF. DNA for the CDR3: TGTGCCAGCAGCTTAGGGGGCAACTATGGCTACACCTTC. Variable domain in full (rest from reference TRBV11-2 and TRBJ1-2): EAGVAQSPRYKIIEKRQSVAFWCNPISGHATLYWYQQILGQGPKLLIQFQNNGVVDDSQLPKDRFSAERLKGVDSTLKIQPAKLEDSAVYLCASSLGGNYGYTFGSGTRLTVV.

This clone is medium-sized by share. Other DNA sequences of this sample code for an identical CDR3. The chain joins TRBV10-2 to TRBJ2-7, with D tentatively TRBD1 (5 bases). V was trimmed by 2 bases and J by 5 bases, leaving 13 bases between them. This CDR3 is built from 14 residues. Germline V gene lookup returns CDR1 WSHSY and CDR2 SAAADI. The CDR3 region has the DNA TGCGCCAGCAGTGAGGGGGCCTGGTATAACGAGCAGTACTTC. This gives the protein CASSEGAWYNEQYF.

CDR3 DNA: TGTGCCAGCAGTTTTAGGCAGAGGGAAAAGGAGACCCAGTACTTC. Translating it yields CASSFRQREKETQYF. This chain links TRBV28 with TRBJ2-5, with a tentative D call TRBD2 (5 bases). CDR3 size: 15 residues. Trimming shortened V by 3 bases and J by 5 bases, and 16 bases separated the two germline ends. The germline CDR1 and CDR2 sequences are MDHEN and SYDVKM.

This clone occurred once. This CDR3 reads CASSVGTGSNEQYF. CDR3 nucleotide sequence: TGTGCCAGCAGCGTAGGAACAGGGTCCAACGAGCAGTACTTC. The V gene is TRBV7-6, the J gene TRBJ2-7, with a weak D call TRBD1 (6 bases). V was cut by 5 bases and J by 5 bases, with 16 bases left in between. Germline CDR1 and CDR2: SGHVS and FNYEAQ. The CDR3 has 14 amino acids.

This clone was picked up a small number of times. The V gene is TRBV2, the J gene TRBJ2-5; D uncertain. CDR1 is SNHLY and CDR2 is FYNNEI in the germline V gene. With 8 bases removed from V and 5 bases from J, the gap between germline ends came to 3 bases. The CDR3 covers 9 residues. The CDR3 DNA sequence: TGTGCCAGCGGGGAGACCCAGTACTTC. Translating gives CASGETQYF.

CDR3 region: CAISESTDRDEQFF. The CDR3 DNA reads TGTGCCATCAGTGAGTCTACGGACAGGGATGAGCAGTTCTTC. The V gene is TRBV10-3, the J gene TRBJ2-1, with 8 bases that match TRBD1. Germline loops: CDR1 ENHRY, CDR2 SYGVKD. J lost 8 bases, V lost 0 bases, and 3 bases had no gene match. This CDR3 has 14 amino acids.

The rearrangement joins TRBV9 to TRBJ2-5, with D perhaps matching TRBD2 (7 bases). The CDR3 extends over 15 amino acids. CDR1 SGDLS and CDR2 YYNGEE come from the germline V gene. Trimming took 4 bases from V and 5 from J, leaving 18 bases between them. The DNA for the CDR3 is TGTGCCAGCAGCAAAGGGGGAGGGCCGAAGGAGACCCAGTACTTC. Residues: CASSKGGGPKETQYF.

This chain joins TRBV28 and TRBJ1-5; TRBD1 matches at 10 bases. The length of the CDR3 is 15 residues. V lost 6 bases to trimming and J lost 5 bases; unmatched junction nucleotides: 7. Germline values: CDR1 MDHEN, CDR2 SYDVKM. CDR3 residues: CASRSGQGFYQPQHF. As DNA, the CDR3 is TGTGCCAGCAGGTCGGGACAGGGGTTTTATCAGCCCCAGCATTTT.

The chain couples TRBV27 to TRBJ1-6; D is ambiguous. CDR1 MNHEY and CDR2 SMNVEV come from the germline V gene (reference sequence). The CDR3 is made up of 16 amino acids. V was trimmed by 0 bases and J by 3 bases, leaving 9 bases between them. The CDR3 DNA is TGTGCCAGCAGTTTATCGGCACAGCACTATAATTCACCCCTCCACTTT. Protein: CASSLSAQHYNSPLHF.

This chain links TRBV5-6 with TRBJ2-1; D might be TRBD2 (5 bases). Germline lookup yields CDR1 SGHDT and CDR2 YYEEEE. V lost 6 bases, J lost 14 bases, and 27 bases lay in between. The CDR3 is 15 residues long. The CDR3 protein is CASTCLDSEKCTEFF. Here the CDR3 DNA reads TGTGCCAGCACCTGTCTGGACTCGGAGAAGTGTACTGAGTTCTTC.

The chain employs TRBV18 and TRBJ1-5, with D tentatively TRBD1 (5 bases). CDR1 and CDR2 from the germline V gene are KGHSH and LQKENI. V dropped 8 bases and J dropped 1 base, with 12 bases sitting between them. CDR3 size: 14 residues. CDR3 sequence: CASRGGESNQPQHF. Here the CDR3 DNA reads TGTGCCAGCCGCGGGGGGGAGAGCAATCAGCCCCAGCATTTT.

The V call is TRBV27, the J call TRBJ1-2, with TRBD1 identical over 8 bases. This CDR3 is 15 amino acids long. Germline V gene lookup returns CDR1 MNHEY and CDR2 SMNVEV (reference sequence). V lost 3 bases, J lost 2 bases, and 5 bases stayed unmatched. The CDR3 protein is CASSFSRTGNYGYTF. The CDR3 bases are TGTGCCAGCAGTTTTTCTCGGACAGGGAACTATGGCTACACCTTC.

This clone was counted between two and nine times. The CDR3 sequence: CASSIGMDEAFF. The CDR3 DNA reads TGTGCCAGTAGTATAGGGATGGATGAAGCTTTCTTT. The rearrangement links TRBV19 to TRBJ1-1, with D uncertain. CDR1 LNHDA and CDR2 SQIVND come from the germline V gene (reference sequence). Deletions cut 1 base from V and 7 bases from J, with 7 bases between. This CDR3 has 12 amino acids.

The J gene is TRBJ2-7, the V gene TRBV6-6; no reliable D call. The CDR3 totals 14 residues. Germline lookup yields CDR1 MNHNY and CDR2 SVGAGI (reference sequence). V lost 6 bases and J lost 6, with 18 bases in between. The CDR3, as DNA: TGTGCCAGCAGCTACCACGGCGAAACACCCGAGCAGTACTTC. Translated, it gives CASSYHGETPEQYF.